What follows is one TCR beta chain and its context. This record belongs to a study of control samples from healthy donors and cancer patients. The CDR3 runs to 15 residues. Germline V gene lookup returns CDR1 MDHEN and CDR2 SYDVKM. Trimming took 2 bases from V and 0 from J, leaving 11 bases between them. Assay: immunoSEQ multiplex PCR; the TCRdb copy retains only in-frame clones and omits some. The table records 150,000 to 200,000 clones, 94% of them present only once. Sequencing was done on a sample of blood. The rearrangement joins TRBV28 to TRBJ2-7, with D perhaps matching TRBD1 (6 bases). The receptor's source is a woman aged 18-29 years in good health. The CDR3 protein is CASSLNAGASYEQYF. The DNA of the CDR3 is TGTGCCAGCAGTTTAAACGCAGGGGCCTCCTACGAGCAGTACTTC. Looking up the rest from reference TRBV28 and TRBJ2-7 gives the full variable domain: DVKVTQSSRYLVKRTGEKVFLECVQDMDHENMFWYRQDPGLGLRLIYFSYDVKMKEKGDIPEGYSVSREKKERFSLILESASTNQTSMYLCASSLNAGASYEQYFGPGTRLTVT.